Below, 6 T cell receptor beta chains from the same sample are listed, as sequenced in a study of shared clonotypes between healthy human individuals. The method was immunoSEQ multiplex PCR; TCRdb's version includes in-frame clones alone and lacks a portion of them. This table has roughly 2 million clones, about 95% appearing once. Sequenced material: naive CD4+ T cells sorted from blood. Subset noted: CD45RA+ positively selected. The source is a man between 18 and 35 years old in good health.

Worth noting for this clone: In the same sample, other DNA sequences code for this CDR3. The chain couples TRBV5-1 to TRBJ2-1; D may be TRBD1 (6 bases). V gave up 4 bases and J gave up 4 bases, with 12 bases separating them. The length of the CDR3 is 14 residues. Germline V lookup: CDR1 SGHRS, CDR2 YFSETQ. The CDR3 DNA sequence: TGCGCCAGCAGCCCCGGGACATCTTACAATGAGCAGTTCTTC. As protein: CASSPGTSYNEQFF.

V gene TRBV5-6 combines with J gene TRBJ1-5, with 7 bases matching TRBD1. With V trimmed by 2 bases and J by 4 bases, 12 bases remained unmatched. The germline V gene encodes CDR1 SGHDT and CDR2 YYEEEE. The CDR3 loop spans 17 amino acids. CDR3 DNA: TGTGCCAGCAGCTTTACCTCGGCAGGGGGGCTGAATCAGCCCCAGCATTTT. It specifies CASSFTSAGGLNQPQHF. The full variable domain, its missing parts supplied by reference TRBV5-6 and TRBJ1-5, is DAGVTQSPTHLIKTRGQQVTLRCSPKSGHDTVSWYQQALGQGPQFIFQYYEEEERQRGNFPDRFSGHQFPNYSSELNVNALLLGDSALYLCASSFTSAGGLNQPQHFGDGTRLSIL.

The J gene is TRBJ2-7, the V gene TRBV5-6, with D possibly TRBD1 on 6 matching bases. The germline V gene has CDR1 SGHDT and CDR2 YYEEEE. CDR3 length equals 14 residues. V lost 3 bases to trimming and J lost 4 bases, with 14 bases between them. The CDR3 DNA reads as TGTGCCAGCAGCTCGGATAGGGGGAAATACGAGCAGTACTTC. It translates to CASSSDRGKYEQYF.

The chain uses TRBV28 and TRBJ2-7, with D uncertain. Germline V CDR1 and CDR2: MDHEN, SYDVKM. Trimming removed 7 bases at V and 4 bases at J, with 11 bases between. The CDR3 covers 12 residues. The DNA for the CDR3 is TGTGCCAGCACCTCCACCCAATACGAGCAGTACTTC. Residues: CASTSTQYEQYF.

The gene calls are TRBV9 and TRBJ2-1, with 8 bases lining up with TRBD2. CDR3 length: 15 residues. Germline V lookup: CDR1 SGDLS, CDR2 YYNGEE. The V and J ends lost 3 bases and 1 base, in that order; junction bases with no gene match: 3. CDR3 nucleotide sequence: TGTGCCAGCAGCGAGGCGGGAGGTTCCTACAATGAGCAGTTCTTC. Encoded protein: CASSEAGGSYNEQFF.

The CDR3: CASSYRGRDTGELFF. CDR3 coding DNA: TGTGCCAGCAGTTACAGGGGGCGGGACACCGGGGAGCTGTTTTTT. The chain has TRBV6-5 and TRBJ2-2; 7 bases match TRBD1. V shed 2 bases and J 3 bases; nucleotides not matched to a gene: 3. Per germline, CDR1 MNHEY and CDR2 SVGAGI. This CDR3 is built from 15 residues.